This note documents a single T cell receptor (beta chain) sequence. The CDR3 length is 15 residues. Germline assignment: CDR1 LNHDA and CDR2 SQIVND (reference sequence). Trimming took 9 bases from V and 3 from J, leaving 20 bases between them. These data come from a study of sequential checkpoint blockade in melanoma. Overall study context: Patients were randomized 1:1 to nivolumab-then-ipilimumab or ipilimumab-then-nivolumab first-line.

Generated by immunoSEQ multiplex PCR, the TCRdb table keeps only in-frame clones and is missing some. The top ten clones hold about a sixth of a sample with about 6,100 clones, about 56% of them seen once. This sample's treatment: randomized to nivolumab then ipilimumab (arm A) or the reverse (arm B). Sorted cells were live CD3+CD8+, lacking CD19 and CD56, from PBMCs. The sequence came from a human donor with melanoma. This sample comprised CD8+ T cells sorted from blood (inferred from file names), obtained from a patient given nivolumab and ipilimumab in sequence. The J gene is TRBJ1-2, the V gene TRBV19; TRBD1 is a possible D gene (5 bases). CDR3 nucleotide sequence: TGTGCCAGCTCACCCACCGGCAGGGCCGACTATGGCTACACCTTC. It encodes CASSPTGRADYGYTF.